The source of this T cell receptor (beta chain) is a study of cytomegalovirus exposure and HLA in healthy donors. Overall study results and limits: Reported performance of the classifier showed diagnosis of cytomegalovirus status with high specificity and sensitivity.

The PCR had 60 Vbeta and 13 Jbeta primers. Profiling relied on immunoSEQ multiplex PCR, and the TCRdb table lists in-frame clones only, not all of them. The sample carries some 200,000 clones, under 70% recorded once. On this clone itself: Antigen specificity is unknown.

This TCR was sampled from a man aged 35 to 55 in good health and CMV-seropositive. Sequenced input: PBMCs.

CDR3 bases: TGTGCCAGTAGCGGCAACAGGGGTCTTCGCAATCAGCCCCAGCATTTT. Translated: CASSGNRGLRNQPQHF. The V and J genes are TRBV19 and TRBJ1-5, with 7 bases lining up with TRBD1. V was clipped by 6 bases and J by 2 bases; unmatched bases: 10. From germline, CDR1 is LNHDA and CDR2 SQIVND (reference sequence). CDR3 length: 16 amino acids. The full variable domain, its missing parts supplied by reference TRBV19 and TRBJ1-5, is DGGITQSPKYLFRKEGQNVTLSCEQNLNHDAMYWYRQDPGQGLRLIYYSQIVNDFQKGDIAEGYSVSREKKESFPLTVTSAQKNPTAFYLCASSGNRGLRNQPQHFGDGTRLSIL.